The T cell receptor beta chain under discussion was sequenced for a study of blood T cell repertoires in COVID-19. Study as a whole: Acute-phase and convalescent COVID-19 samples originated in the United States, Italy and Spain.

The V and J ends lost 5 bases and 3 bases, in that order; junction bases with no gene match: 8. The CDR3 length is 15 residues. The germline CDR1 and CDR2 sequences are SGHVS and FQNEAQ. Source study methods: Estimates of nucleated cell counts were drawn from the amplification of reference gene primers. The table came from immunoSEQ multiplex PCR; TCRdb's copy has only in-frame clones and leaves some out. D and trimming come from the DNA, and the V and J calls and clone size come from that table. The sample lists 60,000 to 95,000 clones, roughly 90% seen once, with roughly 15% in the top ten. The sample comprised peripheral blood. The chain combines TRBV7-8 with TRBJ2-7, with 9 positions matching TRBD2. This receptor was identified in an elderly woman with active or convalescent COVID-19. As DNA, the CDR3 is TGTGCCAGCAGCCCCGGGACTAGCAATTACTACGAGCAGTACTTC. Its translation: CASSPGTSNYYEQYF.